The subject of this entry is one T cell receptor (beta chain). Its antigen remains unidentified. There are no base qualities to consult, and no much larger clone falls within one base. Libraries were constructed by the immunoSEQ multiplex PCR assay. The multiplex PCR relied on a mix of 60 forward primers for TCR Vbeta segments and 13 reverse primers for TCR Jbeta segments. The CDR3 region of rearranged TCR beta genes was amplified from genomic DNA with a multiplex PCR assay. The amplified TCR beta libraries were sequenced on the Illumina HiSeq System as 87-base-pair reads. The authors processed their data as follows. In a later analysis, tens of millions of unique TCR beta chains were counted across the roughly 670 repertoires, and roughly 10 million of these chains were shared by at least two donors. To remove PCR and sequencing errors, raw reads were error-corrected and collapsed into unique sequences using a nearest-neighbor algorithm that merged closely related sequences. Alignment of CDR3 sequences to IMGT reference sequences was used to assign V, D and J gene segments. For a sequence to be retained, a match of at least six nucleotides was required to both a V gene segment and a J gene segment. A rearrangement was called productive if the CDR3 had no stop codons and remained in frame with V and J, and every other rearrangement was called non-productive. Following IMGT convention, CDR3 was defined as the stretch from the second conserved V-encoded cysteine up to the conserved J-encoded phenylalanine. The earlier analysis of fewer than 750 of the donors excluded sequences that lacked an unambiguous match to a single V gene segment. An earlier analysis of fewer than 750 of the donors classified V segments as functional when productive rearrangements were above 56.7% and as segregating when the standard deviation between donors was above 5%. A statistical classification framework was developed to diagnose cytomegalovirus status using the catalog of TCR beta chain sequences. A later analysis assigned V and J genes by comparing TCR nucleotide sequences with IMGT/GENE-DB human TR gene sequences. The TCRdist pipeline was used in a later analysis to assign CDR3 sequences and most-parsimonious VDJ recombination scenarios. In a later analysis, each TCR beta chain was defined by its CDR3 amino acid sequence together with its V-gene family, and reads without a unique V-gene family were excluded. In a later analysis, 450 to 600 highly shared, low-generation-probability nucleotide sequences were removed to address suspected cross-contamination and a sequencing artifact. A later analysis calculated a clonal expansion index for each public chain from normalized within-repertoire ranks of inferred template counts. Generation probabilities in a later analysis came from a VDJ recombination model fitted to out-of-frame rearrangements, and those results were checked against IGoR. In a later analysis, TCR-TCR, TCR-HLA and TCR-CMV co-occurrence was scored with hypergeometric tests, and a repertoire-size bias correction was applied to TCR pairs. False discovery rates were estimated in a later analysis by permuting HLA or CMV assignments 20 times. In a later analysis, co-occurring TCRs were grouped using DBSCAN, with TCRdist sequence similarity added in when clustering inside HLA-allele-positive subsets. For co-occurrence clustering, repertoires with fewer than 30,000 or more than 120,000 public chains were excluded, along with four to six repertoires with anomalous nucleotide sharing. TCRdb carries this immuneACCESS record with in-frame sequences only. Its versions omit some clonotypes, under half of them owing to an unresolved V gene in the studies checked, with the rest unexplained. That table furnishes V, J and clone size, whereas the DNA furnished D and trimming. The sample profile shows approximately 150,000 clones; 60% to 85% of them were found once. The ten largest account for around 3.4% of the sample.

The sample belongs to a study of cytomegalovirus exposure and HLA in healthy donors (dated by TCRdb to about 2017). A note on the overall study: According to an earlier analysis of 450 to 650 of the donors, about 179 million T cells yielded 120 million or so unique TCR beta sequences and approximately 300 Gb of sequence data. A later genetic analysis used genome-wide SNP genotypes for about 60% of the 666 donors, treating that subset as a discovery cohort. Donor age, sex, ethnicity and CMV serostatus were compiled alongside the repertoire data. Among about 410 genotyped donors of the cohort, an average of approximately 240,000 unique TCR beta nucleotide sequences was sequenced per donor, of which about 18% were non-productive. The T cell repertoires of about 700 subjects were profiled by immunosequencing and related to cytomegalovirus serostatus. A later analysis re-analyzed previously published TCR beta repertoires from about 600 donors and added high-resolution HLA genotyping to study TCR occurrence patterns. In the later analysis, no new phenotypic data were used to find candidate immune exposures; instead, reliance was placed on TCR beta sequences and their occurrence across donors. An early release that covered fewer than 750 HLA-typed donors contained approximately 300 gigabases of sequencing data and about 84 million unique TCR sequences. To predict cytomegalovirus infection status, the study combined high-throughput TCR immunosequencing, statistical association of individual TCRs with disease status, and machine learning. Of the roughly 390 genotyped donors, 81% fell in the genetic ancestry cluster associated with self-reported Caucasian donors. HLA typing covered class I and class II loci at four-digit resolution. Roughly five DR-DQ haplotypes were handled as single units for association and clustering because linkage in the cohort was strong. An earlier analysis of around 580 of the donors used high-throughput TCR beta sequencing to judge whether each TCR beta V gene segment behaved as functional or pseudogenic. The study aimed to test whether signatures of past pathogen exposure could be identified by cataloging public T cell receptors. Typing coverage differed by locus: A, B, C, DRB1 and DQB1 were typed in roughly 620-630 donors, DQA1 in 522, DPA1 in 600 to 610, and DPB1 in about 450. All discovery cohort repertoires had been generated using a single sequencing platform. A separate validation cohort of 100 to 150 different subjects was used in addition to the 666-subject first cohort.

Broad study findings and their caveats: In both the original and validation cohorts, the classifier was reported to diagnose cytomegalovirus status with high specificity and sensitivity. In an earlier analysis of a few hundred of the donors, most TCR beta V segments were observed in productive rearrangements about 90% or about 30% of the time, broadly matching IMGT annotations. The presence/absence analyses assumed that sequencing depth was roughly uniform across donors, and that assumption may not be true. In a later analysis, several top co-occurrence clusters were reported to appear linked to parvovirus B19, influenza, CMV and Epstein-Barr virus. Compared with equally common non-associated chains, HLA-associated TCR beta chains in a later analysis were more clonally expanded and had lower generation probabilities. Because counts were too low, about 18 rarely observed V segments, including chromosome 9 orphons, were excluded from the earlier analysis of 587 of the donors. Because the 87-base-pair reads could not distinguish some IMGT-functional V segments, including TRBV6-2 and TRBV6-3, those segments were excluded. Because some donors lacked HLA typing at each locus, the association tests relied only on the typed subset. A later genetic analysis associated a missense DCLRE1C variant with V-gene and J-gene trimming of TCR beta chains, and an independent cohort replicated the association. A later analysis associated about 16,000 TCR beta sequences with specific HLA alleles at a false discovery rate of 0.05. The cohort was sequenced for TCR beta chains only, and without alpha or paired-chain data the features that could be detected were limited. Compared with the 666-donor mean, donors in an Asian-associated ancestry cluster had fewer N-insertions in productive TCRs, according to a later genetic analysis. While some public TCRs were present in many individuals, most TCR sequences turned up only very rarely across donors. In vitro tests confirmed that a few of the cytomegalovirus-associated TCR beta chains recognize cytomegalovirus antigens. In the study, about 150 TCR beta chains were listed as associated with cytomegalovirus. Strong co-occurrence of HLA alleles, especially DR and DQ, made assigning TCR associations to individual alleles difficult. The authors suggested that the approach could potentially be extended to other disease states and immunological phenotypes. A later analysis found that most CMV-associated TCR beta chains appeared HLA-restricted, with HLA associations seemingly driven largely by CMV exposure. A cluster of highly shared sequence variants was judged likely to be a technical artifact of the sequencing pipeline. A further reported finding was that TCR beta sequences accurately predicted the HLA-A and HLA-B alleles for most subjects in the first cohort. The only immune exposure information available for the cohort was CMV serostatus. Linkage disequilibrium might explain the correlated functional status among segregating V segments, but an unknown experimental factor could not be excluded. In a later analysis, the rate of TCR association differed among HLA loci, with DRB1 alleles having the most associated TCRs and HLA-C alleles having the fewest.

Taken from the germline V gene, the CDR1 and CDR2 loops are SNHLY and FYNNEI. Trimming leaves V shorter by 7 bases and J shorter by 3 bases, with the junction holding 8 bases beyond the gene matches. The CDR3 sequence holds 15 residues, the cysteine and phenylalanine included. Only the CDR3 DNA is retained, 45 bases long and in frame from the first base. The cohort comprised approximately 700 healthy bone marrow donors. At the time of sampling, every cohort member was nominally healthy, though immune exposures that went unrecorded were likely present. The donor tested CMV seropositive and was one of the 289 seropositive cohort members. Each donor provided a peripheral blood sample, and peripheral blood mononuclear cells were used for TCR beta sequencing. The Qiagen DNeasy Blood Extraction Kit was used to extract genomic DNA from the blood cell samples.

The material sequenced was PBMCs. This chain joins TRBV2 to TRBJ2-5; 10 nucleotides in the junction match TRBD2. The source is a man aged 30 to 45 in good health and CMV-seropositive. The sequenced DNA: TGTGCCAGCATAACCGGCGGACTAGCGGAAGAGACCCAGTACTTC. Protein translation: CASITGGLAEETQYF.